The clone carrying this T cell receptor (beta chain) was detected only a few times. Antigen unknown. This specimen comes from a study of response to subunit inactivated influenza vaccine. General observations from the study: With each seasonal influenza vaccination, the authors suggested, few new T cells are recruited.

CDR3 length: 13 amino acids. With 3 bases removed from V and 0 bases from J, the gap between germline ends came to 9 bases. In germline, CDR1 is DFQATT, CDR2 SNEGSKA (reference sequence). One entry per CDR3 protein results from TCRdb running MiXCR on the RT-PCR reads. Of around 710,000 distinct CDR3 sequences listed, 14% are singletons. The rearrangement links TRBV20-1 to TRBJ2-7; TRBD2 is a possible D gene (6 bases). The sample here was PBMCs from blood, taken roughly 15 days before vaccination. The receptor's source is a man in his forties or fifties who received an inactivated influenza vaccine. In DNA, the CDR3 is TGCAGTGCTAGGAGGGGACTCTCCTACGAGCAGTACTTC. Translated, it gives CSARRGLSYEQYF.